The clone carrying this TCR beta chain was observed a few times. Its target is not known. This sample is drawn from a study of beta chain features in type 1 diabetes. Findings of the study overall: Naive, central memory and regulatory TCRB repertoires appeared more similar among patients than healthy donors. Shortening that was moderate but significant affected the TCRB CDR3s of Type 1 diabetes patients in all four CD4+ subsets.

Expressed TCRB transcripts were sequenced after all isolated RNA was converted to cDNA. TCRdb keeps only in-frame clones here, not all; method: immunoSEQ multiplex PCR. The repertoire holds about 360,000 clones, with over 9.5% as singletons. CDR3 length equals 14 residues. Trimming shortened V by 4 bases and J by 4 bases, and 12 bases separated the two germline ends. Germline CDR1 is LNHDA and CDR2 is SQIVND (reference sequence). V is TRBV19 and J is TRBJ2-3; D gene uncertain. The sequence derives from a man between 18 and 35 years old in good health. Sequenced input: naive CD4+ T cells from blood. The CDR3 sequence: CASSKSYFPDTQYF. In DNA, the CDR3 is TGTGCCAGTAGTAAGAGCTACTTCCCAGATACGCAGTATTTT.